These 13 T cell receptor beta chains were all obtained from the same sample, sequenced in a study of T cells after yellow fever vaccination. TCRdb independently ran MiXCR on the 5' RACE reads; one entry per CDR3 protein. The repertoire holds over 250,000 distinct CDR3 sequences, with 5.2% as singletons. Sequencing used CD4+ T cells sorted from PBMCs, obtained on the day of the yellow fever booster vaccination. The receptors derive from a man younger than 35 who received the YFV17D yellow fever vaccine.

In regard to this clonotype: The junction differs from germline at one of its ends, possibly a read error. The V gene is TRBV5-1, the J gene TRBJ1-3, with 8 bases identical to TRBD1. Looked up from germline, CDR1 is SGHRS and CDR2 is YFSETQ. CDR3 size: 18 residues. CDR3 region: CACSLNSPQGAAGNTIYF. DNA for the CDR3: TGCGCCTGCAGCTTGAACTCCCCCCAGGGGGCGGCTGGAAACACCATATATTTT.

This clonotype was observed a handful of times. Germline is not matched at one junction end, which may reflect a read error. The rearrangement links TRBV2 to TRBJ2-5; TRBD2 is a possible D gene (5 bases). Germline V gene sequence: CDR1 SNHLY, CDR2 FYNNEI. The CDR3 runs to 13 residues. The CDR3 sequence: CANSRGSQETQYF. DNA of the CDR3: TGTGCCAACAGTCGAGGGTCCCAAGAGACCCAGTACTTC.

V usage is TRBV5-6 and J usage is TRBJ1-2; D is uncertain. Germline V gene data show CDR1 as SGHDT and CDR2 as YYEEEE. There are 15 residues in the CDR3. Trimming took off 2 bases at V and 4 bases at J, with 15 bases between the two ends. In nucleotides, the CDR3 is TGTGCCAGCAGCTTAAAAGATCCTATGACCTATGGCTACACCTTC. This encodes CASSLKDPMTYGYTF.

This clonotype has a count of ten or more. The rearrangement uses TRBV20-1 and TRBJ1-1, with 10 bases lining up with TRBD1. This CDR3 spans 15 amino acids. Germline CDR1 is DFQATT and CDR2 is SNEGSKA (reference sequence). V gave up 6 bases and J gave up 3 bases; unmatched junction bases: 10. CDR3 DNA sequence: TGCAGTGCCCTAATTGGAGGGACAGGGGACACTGAAGCTTTCTTT. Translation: CSALIGGTGDTEAFF.

The CDR3 bases are TGTGCCAGCAGCCTCGACAGCTACCAAGAGACCCAGTACTTC. Encoded protein: CASSLDSYQETQYF. The chain joins TRBV5-4 to TRBJ2-5; D possibly corresponds to TRBD1 (5 bases). The CDR3 loop spans 14 amino acids. Germline V gene data show CDR1 as SGHNT and CDR2 as YYREEE (reference sequence). The ends were cut back, 4 bases at V and 0 bases at J, with 10 bases in the middle.

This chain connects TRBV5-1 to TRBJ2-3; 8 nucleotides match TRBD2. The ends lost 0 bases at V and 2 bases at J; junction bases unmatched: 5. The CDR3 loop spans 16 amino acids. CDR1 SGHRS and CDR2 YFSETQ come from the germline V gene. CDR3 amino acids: CASSLEGTRTTDTQYF. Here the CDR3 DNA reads TGCGCCAGCAGCTTGGAGGGGACTAGAACCACAGATACGCAGTATTTT.

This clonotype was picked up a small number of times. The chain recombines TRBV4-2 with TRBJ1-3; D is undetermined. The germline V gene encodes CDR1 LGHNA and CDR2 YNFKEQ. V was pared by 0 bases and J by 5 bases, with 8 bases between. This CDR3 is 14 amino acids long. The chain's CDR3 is CASSQELARNTIYF. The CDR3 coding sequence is TGTGCCAGCAGCCAAGAACTGGCGCGAAACACCATATATTTT.

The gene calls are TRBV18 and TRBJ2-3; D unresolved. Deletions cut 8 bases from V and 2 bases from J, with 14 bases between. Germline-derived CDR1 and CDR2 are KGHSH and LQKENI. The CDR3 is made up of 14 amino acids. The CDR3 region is CASKQLSNTDTQYF. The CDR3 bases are TGTGCCAGCAAACAGCTAAGCAACACAGATACGCAGTATTTT.

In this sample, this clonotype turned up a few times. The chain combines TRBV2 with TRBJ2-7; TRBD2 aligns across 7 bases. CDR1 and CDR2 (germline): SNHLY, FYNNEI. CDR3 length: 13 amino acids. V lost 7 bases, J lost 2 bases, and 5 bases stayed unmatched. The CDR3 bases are TGTGCCAGCACTTGGGGGGGAGCCTACGAGCAGTACGTC. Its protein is CASTWGGAYEQYV.

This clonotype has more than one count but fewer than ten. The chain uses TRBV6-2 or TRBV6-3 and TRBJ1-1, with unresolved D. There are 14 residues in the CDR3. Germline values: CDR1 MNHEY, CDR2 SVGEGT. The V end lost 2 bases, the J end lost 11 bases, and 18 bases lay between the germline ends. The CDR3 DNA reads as TGTGCCAGCAGTTACCTGACCGAGGGTGTTGCGGCTTTCTTT. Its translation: CASSYLTEGVAAFF.

The CDR3 protein is CASSDFSGANVLTF. DNA for the CDR3: TGTGCCAGCAGTGATTTCTCTGGGGCCAACGTCCTGACTTTC. This chain uses TRBV6-1 with TRBJ2-6; D is unclear. The V end lost 3 bases, the J end lost 0 bases, and 3 bases lay between the germline ends. CDR1 and CDR2 from the germline V gene are MNHNS and SASEGT. CDR3 length: 14 amino acids.

CDR3 loop: CASSELGLEEDGYTF. In DNA, the CDR3 is TGTGCCAGTAGCGAACTAGGACTAGAGGAGGATGGCTACACCTTC. The V and J genes are TRBV19 and TRBJ1-2; no definite D call. Germline lookup yields CDR1 LNHDA and CDR2 SQIVND (reference sequence). CDR3 length equals 15 residues. V was trimmed by 6 bases and J by 6 bases, leaving 20 bases between them.

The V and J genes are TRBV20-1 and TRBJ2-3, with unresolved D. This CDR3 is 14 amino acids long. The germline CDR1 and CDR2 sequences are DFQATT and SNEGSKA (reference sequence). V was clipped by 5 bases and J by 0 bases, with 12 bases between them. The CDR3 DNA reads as TGCAGTGCTCCCCTCGTCGGAAGCACAGATACGCAGTATTTT. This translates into CSAPLVGSTDTQYF.